One sample yielded the 6 T cell receptor beta chains listed below, sequenced in a study of T cells in Graves' hyperthyroidism and ophthalmopathy. RNA transcripts provided the source from which TCR beta CDR3 regions were amplified. HTBI primers drove first-round RT-PCR of the TCR CDR3. TCRdb re-called the multiplex PCR reads with MiXCR, one entry per CDR3 protein. This sample has 450,000 to 700,000 distinct CDR3 sequences, with just over 45% found just once. Material: peripheral blood or thyroid tissue (not recorded which). The receptors shown here come from an adult woman with Graves' disease, either hyperthyroidism or ophthalmopathy (not recorded which).

The chain is built from TRBV7-9 and TRBJ1-5, with TRBD1 identical over 12 bases. Trimming cost V 5 bases and J 7 bases; bases outside gene matches: 3. CDR1 is SEHNR and CDR2 is FQNEAQ in the germline V gene (reference sequence). This CDR3 has 14 amino acids. The CDR3 region is CASSGTGGRQPQHF. Here the CDR3 DNA reads TGTGCCAGCAGCGGGACAGGGGGCCGACAGCCCCAGCATTTT. Supplemented by reference TRBV7-9 and TRBJ1-5, the full variable domain reads DTGVSQNPRHKITKRGQNVTFRCDPISEHNRLYWYRQTLGQGPEFLTYFQNEAQLEKSRLLSDRFSAERPKGSFSTLEIQRTEQGDSAMYLCASSGTGGRQPQHFGDGTRLSIL.

This clonotype was seen more than once but under ten times. V is TRBV11-2 and J is TRBJ2-7; 9 bases agree with TRBD2. Germline values: CDR1 SGHAT, CDR2 FQNNGV. V dropped 6 bases and J dropped 4; count of bases not matched to a gene: 16. The CDR3 is made up of 17 amino acids. The CDR3 reads CASRHLLVAGVSYEQYF. The CDR3 bases are TGTGCCAGCAGGCATCTCCTGGTAGCGGGAGTTTCATACGAGCAGTACTTC.

The table lists this clonotype with many counts. The CDR3 loop reads CASSLIGGGGDTQYF. The CDR3 DNA sequence: TGTGCCAGCAGCTTAATAGGTGGGGGCGGCGATACGCAGTATTTT. The V gene is TRBV7-2, the J gene TRBJ2-3; possible D gene TRBD1, 6 bases. The CDR3 has 15 residues. Trimming removed 2 bases at V and 6 bases at J, with 15 bases between. The germline V gene has CDR1 SGHTA and CDR2 FQGNSA.

The CDR3 protein is CSVEGQALYGYTF. The CDR3 nucleotides read TGCAGCGTTGAAGGACAGGCACTCTATGGCTACACCTTC. The chain has TRBV29-1 and TRBJ1-2, with a tentative D call TRBD1 (6 bases). V was shortened by 1 base and J by 4 bases, with 10 bases between the two germline ends. The CDR3 spans 13 residues. Looked up from germline, CDR1 is SQVTM and CDR2 is ANQGSEA.

This clonotype was seen a single time. The junction departs from the called germline gene at one end, perhaps through a read error. The chain joins TRBV5-4 to TRBJ2-6; D is tentatively TRBD1 or TRBD2 (5 bases each). From germline, CDR1 is SGHNT and CDR2 YYREEE (reference sequence). This CDR3 has 18 amino acids. The CDR3 nucleotides read TGCGCCAGCGGCTTGGGGACGGCCCTGAAGTCTGGGGCCAACGTCCTGACTTTC. Its translation is CASGLGTALKSGANVLTF.

Many counts were recorded for this clonotype. The chain carries TRBV14 and TRBJ1-4; D perhaps matches TRBD1 (6 bases). CDR1 and CDR2 from the germline V gene are SGHDN and FVKESK. The CDR3 spans 17 residues. Trimming cost V 1 base and J 6 bases, with 18 bases left between them. CDR3: CASSQVLGAGRYEKLFF. The DNA for the CDR3 is TGTGCCAGCAGCCAAGTCTTGGGGGCCGGTCGCTATGAAAAACTGTTTTTT.